This TCR beta chain was documented in a study of PD-1 blockade in classical Hodgkin lymphoma. Germline V lookup: CDR1 SGHRS, CDR2 YFSETQ. V was pared by 2 bases and J by 8 bases, with 13 bases between. The CDR3 is made up of 13 amino acids. Patients all relapsed after autologous stem cell transplantation, and there was variation in brentuximab vedotin exposure. The assay was immunoSEQ multiplex PCR, and TCRdb's table has in-frame clones only and misses some. The table shows 24,000 or so clones, with approximately 80% occurring only once. The receptor was derived from a human donor with classical Hodgkin lymphoma. The chain uses TRBV5-1 and TRBJ1-2, with D maybe TRBD1 (6 bases). The sequencing here drew on peripheral blood mononuclear cells (PBMCs), taken before the second cycle of nivolumab. This chain's CDR3 is CASSLQGRGGYTF. The DNA of the CDR3 is TGCGCCAGCAGCTTACAGGGAAGAGGCGGCTACACCTTC.